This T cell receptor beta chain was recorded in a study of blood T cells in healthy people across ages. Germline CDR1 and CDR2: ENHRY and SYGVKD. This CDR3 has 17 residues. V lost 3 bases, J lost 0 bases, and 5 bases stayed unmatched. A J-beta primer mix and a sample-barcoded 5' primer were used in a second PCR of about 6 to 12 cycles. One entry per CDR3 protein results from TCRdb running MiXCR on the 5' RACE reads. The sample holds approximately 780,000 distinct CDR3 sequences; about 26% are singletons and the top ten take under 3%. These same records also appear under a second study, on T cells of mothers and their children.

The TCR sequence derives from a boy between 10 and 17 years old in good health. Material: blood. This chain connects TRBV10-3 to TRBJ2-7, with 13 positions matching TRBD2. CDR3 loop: CAISDPTSGGSSYEQYF. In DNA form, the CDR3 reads TGTGCCATCAGTGACCCGACTAGCGGGGGGAGCTCCTACGAGCAGTACTTC.